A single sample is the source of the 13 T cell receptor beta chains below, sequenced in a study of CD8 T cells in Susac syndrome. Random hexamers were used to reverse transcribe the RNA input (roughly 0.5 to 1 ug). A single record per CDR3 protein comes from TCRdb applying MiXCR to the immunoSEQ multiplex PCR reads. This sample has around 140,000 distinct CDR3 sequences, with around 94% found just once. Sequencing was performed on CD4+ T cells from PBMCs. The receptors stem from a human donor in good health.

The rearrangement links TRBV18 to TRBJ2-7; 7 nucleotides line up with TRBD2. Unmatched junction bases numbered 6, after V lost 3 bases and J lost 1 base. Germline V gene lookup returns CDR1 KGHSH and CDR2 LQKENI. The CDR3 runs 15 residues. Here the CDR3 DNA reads TGTGCCAGCTCACCCCTCCGCGGGAGTTCCTACGAGCAGTACTTC. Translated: CASSPLRGSSYEQYF.

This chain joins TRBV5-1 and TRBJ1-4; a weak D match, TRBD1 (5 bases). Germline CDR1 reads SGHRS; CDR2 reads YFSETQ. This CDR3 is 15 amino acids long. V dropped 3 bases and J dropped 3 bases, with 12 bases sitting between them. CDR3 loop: CASSSGASANEKLFF. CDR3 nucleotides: TGCGCCAGCAGCTCCGGGGCGTCTGCTAATGAAAAACTGTTTTTT.

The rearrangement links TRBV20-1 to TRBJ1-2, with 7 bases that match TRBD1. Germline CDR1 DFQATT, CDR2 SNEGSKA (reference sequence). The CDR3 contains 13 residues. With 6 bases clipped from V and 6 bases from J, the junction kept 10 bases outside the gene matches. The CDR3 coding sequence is TGCAGTGCCCGAGGCGGGACAGCTAATGGCTACACCTTC. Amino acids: CSARGGTANGYTF.

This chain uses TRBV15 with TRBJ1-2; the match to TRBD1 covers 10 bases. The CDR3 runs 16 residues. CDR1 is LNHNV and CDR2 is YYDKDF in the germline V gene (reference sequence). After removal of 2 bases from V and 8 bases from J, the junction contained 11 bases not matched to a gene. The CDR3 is CATSRPGQGIEMGYTF. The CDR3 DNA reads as TGTGCCACCAGCAGACCGGGACAGGGGATTGAGATGGGCTACACCTTC.

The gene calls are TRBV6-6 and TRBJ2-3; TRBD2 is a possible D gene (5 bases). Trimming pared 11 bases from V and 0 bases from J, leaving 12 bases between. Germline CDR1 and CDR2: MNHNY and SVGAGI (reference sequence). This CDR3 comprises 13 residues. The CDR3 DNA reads TGTGCCTGCGCCGGGATTAGCACAGATACGCAGTATTTT. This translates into CACAGISTDTQYF.

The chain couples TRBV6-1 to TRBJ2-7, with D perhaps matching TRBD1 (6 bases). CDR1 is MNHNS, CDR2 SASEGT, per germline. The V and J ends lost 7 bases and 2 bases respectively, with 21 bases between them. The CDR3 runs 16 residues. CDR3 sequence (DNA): TGTGCCAGCAAGCCGGTTAAAGGGGCAGGGGCCTACGAGCAGTACTTC. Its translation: CASKPVKGAGAYEQYF.

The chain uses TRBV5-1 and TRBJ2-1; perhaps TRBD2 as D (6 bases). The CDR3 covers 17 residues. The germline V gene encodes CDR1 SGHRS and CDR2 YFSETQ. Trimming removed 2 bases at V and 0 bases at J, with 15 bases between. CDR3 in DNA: TGCGCCAGCAGCTTAAGCGGGCCGGTGAGCTCCTACAATGAGCAGTTCTTC. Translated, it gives CASSLSGPVSSYNEQFF.

This CDR3 reads CSVGRPAGNPDTQYF. As DNA, the CDR3 is TGCAGTGTCGGACGGCCAGCGGGAAACCCAGATACGCAGTATTTT. The chain carries TRBV20-1 and TRBJ2-3, with 7 bases fitting TRBD2. V gave up 7 bases and J gave up 4 bases; unmatched junction bases: 14. CDR3 length: 15 residues. Looked up from germline, CDR1 is DFQATT and CDR2 is SNEGSKA (reference sequence).

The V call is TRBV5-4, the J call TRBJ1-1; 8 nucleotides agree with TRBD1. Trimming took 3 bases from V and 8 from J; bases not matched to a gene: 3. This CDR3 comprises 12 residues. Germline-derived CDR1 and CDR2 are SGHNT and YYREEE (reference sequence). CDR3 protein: CASSSQGGEAFF. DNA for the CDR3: TGTGCCAGCAGCTCACAGGGGGGGGAAGCTTTCTTT.

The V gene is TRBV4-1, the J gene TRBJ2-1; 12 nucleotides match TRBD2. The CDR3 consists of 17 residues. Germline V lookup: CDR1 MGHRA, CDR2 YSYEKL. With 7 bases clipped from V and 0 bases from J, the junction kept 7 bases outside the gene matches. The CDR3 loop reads CASNPSGRAGSYNEQFF. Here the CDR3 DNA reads TGCGCCAGCAATCCTAGCGGGAGGGCTGGCTCCTACAATGAGCAGTTCTTC.

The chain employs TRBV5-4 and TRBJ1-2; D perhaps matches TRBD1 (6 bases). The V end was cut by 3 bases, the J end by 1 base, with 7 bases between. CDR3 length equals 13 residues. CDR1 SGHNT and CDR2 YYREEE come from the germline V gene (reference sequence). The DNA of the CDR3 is TGTGCCAGCAGCTCAGGGGTTAACTATGGCTACACCTTC. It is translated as CASSSGVNYGYTF.

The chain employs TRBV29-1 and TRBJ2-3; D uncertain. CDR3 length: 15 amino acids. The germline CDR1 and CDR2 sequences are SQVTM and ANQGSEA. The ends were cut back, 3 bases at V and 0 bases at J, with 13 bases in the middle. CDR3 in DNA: TGCAGCGTTGATCTTGGCAGGAAGAGCACAGATACGCAGTATTTT. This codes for CSVDLGRKSTDTQYF.

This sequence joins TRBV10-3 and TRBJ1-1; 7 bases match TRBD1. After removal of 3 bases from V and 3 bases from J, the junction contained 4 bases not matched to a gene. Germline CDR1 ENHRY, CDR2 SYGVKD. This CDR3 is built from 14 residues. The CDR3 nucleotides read TGTGCCATCAGTGAATCAGGGGGGTACACTGAAGCTTTCTTT. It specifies CAISESGGYTEAFF.